This record covers a single T cell receptor (beta chain). CDR1 is MNHEY and CDR2 is SMNVEV in the germline V gene (reference sequence). V shed 6 bases and J shed 3 bases, with 20 bases lying between them. The CDR3 covers 16 residues. This specimen comes from a study of blood T cell repertoires in COVID-19. Whole-study context: There were acute and convalescent COVID-19 samples, and they came from the United States, Italy and Spain.

Profiled with immunoSEQ multiplex PCR; TCRdb holds only in-frame clones, not every one. The table lists 110,000 to 150,000 clones, around 84% of them singletons. The specimen sequenced was peripheral blood. The V gene is TRBV27, the J gene TRBJ1-2; D might be TRBD1 (6 bases). The sequence derives from a man aged 55 to 70 with active or convalescent COVID-19. CDR3: CASSPRDTKEDYGYTF. The CDR3 nucleotides are TGTGCCAGCAGCCCCCGGGACACGAAGGAGGACTATGGCTACACCTTC.